The entry that follows covers one TCR beta chain sequence. This clonotype was detected a few times. The antigen it binds to is not known. There are no base qualities to consult, and no much larger clone falls within one base. The cysteine opens and the phenylalanine closes a CDR3 of 15 amino acids. Here the CDR3 DNA is all that survives: 45 bases in frame from base 1. The V end loses 2 bases and the J end loses 6 bases, and a stretch of 16 bases separates them. From a lookup of the germline V gene, CDR1 and CDR2 are MGHDK and SYGVNS. Explained via the paper, the time point label denotes: persistent/refractory GD, antithyroid drugs over 5 years with positive TRAb. For both TCR sequencing and RNA sequencing, RNA was extracted from PBMCs using TRIzol. Graves' disease was diagnosed according to American Thyroid Association guidelines. Patients for the study were recruited at an endocrinology department in Xi'an, China. Each patient gave approximately 8.8 milliliters of peripheral blood, collected in an EDTA anticoagulant tube. Ficoll Paque Plus density gradient separation was used to isolate PBMCs, and no further T cell sorting was done. An Agilent 2100 Bioanalyzer and agarose gel were used to assess RNA quality, and a NanoDrop 2000 was used to measure RNA concentration.

The record originates from a study of regulatory T cells in long-lasting Graves disease (dated by TCRdb to 2020 to 2022). About the study as a whole: Persistent Graves' disease was defined as persistently positive TSH receptor autoantibodies together with antithyroid drug treatment for over 5 years. Antithyroid drugs had been taken for about 10.3 years on average by persistent Graves' disease patients in the clinical cohort. Persistent Graves' disease patients were compared with newly diagnosed Graves' disease patients by peripheral blood TCR sequencing and RNA sequencing. TCR sequencing covered 13 persistent and approximately 20 newly diagnosed Graves' disease patients, some 33 samples in total. The study was conducted in China and was registered as a clinical trial.

Library preparation used multiplex PCR. Data came from an Illumina HiSeq 4000. CDR3 regions were amplified by Arm-PCR with iRepertoire HTBI primers to construct TCR beta libraries. Before sequencing, the PCR products underwent gel purification. Per the original workflow: A total of around 66 TRBV and some 13 TRBJ segments were identified across samples and were used for gene usage analysis of CDR3 amino acid clonotypes. COPE and FqMerger were used to merge the filtered high-quality paired reads into contigs. BLAST was used to align contigs to IMGT TRBV, TRBD and TRBJ reference genes, and CDR3 was defined according to IMGT. Clonotypes above 0.1% frequency were classified as highly expanded clones. Repertoire diversity was measured by Shannon entropy, and V-J evenness by the Gini coefficient. Clonotypes shared by more than one individual were considered public. TCRdb reran the public reads through fastp at Q25 and MiXCR, keeping productive beta chains. Under each unique CDR3 protein, matching rows form one entry showing the most common genes and DNA. The V and J calls here are based on TCRdb, not the publication. The sample table records 600,000 to 850,000 distinct CDR3 sequences; 30% of these occur just once. Jointly, the top ten make up about two fifths of the sample.

On the study overall, not on this receptor specifically: More public clonotypes were shared among persistent patients (roughly 3,000) than among newly diagnosed patients (966). Compared with newly diagnosed patients, persistent Graves' disease patients had lower TCR Shannon entropy and fewer highly expanded clones, which suggests clonal expansion. Sequencing and analysis were limited to the TCR beta chain. The authors acknowledged the small sample size as a limitation that may reduce accuracy. Only peripheral blood was studied, because thyroid tissue, the primary lesion, was inaccessible. Persistent disease showed preferential use of TRBV28, TRBJ1-2 and TRBJ2-5, whereas newly diagnosed disease favored TRBV20-1 and TRBJ2-1.

The source of this sequence is a female donor with Graves disease. The chain was built from TRBV25-1 and TRBJ1-1; a confident D gene designation cannot be given. Sequencing was performed on peripheral blood mononuclear cells (PBMCs), taken when the disease was refractory, from a patient treated with antithyroid drugs. The sequenced DNA: TGTGCCAGCAGTGAAAGGGTGGGCGGGAAGGCTGAAGCTTTCTTT. This gives the protein CASSERVGGKAEAFF. Reference TRBV25-1 and TRBJ1-1 proteins supply the regions before and after the CDR3; the full variable domain is: EADIYQTPRYLVIGTGKKITLECSQTMGHDKMYWYQQDPGMELHLIHYSYGVNSTEKGDLSSESTVSRIRTEHFPLTLESARPSHTSQYLCASSERVGGKAEAFFGQGTRLTVV.